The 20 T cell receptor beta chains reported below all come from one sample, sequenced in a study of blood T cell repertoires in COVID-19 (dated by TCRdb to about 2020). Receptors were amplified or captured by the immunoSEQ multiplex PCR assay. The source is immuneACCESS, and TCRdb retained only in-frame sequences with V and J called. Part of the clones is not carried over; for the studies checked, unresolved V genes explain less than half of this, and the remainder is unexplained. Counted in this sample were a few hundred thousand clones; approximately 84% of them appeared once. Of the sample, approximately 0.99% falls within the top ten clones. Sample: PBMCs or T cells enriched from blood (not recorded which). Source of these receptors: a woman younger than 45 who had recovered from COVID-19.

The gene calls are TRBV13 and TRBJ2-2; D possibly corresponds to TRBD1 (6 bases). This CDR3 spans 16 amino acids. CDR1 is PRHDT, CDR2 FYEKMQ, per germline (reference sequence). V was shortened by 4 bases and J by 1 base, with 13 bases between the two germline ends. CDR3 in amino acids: CASSSRGWGNTGELFF. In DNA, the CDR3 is TGTGCCAGCAGCTCCAGGGGATGGGGGAACACCGGGGAGCTGTTTTTT. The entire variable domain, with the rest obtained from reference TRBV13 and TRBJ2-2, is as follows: AAGVIQSPRHLIKEKRETATLKCYPIPRHDTVYWYQQGPGQDPQFLISFYEKMQSDKGSIPDRFSAQQFSDYHSELNMSSLELGDSALYFCASSSRGWGNTGELFFGEGSRLTVL.

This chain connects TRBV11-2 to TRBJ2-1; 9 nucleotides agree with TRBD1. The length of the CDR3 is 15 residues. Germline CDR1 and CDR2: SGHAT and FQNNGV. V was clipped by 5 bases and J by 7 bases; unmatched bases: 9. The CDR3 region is CASSPTGGRGNEQFF. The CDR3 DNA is TGTGCCAGCAGCCCTACAGGGGGCAGAGGGAATGAGCAGTTCTTC.

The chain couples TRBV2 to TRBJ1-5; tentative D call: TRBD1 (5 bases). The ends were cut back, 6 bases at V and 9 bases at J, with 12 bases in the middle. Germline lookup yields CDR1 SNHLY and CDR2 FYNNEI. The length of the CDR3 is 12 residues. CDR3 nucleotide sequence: TGTGCCAGCAGGTGGGGGAGGCTGCCCCAGCATTTT. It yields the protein CASRWGRLPQHF.

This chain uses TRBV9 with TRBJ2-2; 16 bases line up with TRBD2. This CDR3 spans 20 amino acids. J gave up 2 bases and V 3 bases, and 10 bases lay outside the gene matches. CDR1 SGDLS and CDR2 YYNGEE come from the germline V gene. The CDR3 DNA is TGTGCCAGCAGCGCAGAGGGGACTAGCGGGGGGGAAAGCAACACCGGGGAGCTGTTTTTT. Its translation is CASSAEGTSGGESNTGELFF.

CDR3 protein: CAWSQGVEKLFF. The CDR3 bases are TGTGCCTGGAGTCAGGGTGTTGAAAAACTGTTTTTT. This chain connects TRBV30 to TRBJ1-4, with D possibly being TRBD1 (5 bases). The CDR3 extends over 12 amino acids. Germline-derived CDR1 and CDR2 are GTSNPN and SVGIG (reference sequence). V was pared by 2 bases and J by 7 bases, with 8 bases between.

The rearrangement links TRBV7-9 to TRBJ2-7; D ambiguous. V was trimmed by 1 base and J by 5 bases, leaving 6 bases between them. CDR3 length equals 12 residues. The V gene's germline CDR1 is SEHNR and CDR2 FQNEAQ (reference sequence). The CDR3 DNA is TGTGCCAGCAGCTTAGAGAGCCACGAGCAGTACTTC. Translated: CASSLESHEQYF.

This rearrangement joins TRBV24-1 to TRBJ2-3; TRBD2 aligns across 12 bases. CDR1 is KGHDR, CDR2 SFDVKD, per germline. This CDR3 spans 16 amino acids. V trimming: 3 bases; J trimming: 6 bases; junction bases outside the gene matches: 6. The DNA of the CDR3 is TGTGCCACCAGTGATCCTAGCGGGGGGGCTGTCGATACGCAGTATTTT. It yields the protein CATSDPSGGAVDTQYF.

The CDR3 region is CASSLREAHTGELFF. The CDR3 DNA is TGTGCCAGCAGCCTTCGAGAGGCACACACCGGGGAGCTGTTTTTT. The chain links TRBV5-5 to TRBJ2-2; D is unresolved. Trimming removed 4 bases at V and 3 bases at J, with 13 bases between. From germline, CDR1 is SGHKS and CDR2 YYEKEE (reference sequence). The CDR3 length is 15 residues. Full variable domain (outside the CDR3, taken from reference TRBV5-5 and TRBJ2-2): DAGVTQSPTHLIKTRGQQVTLRCSPISGHKSVSWYQQVLGQGPQFIFQYYEKEERGRGNFPDRFSARQFPNYSSELNVNALLLGDSALYLCASSLREAHTGELFFGEGSRLTVL.

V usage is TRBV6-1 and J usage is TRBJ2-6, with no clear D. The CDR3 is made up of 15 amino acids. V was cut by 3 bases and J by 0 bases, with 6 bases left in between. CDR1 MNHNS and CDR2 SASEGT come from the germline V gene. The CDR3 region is CASSDGGSGANVLTF. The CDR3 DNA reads TGTGCCAGCAGTGACGGCGGCTCTGGGGCCAACGTCCTGACTTTC.

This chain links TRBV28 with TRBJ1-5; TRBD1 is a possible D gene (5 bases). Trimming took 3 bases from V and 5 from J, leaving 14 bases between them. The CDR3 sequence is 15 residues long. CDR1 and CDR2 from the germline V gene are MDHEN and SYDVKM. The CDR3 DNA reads TGTGCCAGCAGTTTGGGGGGGACGGACTATCAGCCCCAGCATTTT. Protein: CASSLGGTDYQPQHF.

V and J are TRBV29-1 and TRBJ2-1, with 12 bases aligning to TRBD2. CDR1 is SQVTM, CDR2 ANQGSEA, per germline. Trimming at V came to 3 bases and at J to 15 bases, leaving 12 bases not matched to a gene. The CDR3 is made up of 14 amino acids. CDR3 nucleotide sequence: TGCAGCGTTGATCCTAGCGGGGGGGCGGGTCAGCTGTTCTTC. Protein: CSVDPSGGAGQLFF.

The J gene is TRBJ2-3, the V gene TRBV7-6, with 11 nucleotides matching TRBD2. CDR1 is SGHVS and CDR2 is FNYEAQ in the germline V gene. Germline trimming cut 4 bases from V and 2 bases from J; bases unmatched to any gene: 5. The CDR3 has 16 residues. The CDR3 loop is CASSYLAGGPTDTQYF. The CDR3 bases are TGTGCCAGCAGCTACCTAGCGGGGGGCCCCACAGATACGCAGTATTTT. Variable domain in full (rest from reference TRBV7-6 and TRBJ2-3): GAGVSQSPRYKVTKRGQDVALRCDPISGHVSLYWYRQALGQGPEFLTYFNYEAQQDKSGLPNDRFSAERPEGSISTLTIQRTEQRDSAMYRCASSYLAGGPTDTQYFGPGTRLTVL.

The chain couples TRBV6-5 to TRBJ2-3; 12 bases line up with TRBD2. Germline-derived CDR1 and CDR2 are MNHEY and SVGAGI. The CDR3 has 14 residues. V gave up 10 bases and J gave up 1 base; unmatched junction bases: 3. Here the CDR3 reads CAILAGGRTDTQYF. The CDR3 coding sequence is TGTGCCATACTAGCGGGGGGCCGCACAGATACGCAGTATTTT.

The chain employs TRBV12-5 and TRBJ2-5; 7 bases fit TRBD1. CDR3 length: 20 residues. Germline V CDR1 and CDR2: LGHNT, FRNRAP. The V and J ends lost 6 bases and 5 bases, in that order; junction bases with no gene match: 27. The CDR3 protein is CASGQGQPLGKGQPKETQYF. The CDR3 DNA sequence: TGTGCTAGTGGGCAGGGACAGCCCCTGGGAAAGGGGCAACCAAAGGAGACCCAGTACTTC.

The CDR3: CASSYKGLAGGEQFF. CDR3 DNA sequence: TGTGCCAGCAGTTACAAGGGACTAGCGGGGGGAGAGCAGTTCTTC. This chain uses TRBV6-5 with TRBJ2-1; 15 bases fit TRBD2. V was pared by 2 bases and J by 10 bases, with 3 bases of the junction left unmatched. The CDR3 has 15 residues. CDR1 and CDR2 from the germline V gene are MNHEY and SVGAGI.

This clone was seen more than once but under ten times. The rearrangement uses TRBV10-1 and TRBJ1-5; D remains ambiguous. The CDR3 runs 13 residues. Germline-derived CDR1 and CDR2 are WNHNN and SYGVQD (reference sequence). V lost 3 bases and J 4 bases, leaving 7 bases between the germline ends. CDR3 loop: CASSENTNQPQHF. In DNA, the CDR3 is TGCGCCAGCAGTGAAAACACAAATCAGCCCCAGCATTTT.

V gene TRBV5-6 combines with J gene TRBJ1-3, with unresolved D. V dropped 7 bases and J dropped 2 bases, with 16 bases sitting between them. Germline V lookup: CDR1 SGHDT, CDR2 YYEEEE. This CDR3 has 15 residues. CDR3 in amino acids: CASGGGRMAGNTIYF. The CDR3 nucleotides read TGTGCCAGCGGCGGTGGAAGAATGGCTGGAAACACCATATATTTT.

The CDR3 spells CASSQISLAGGLNTGELFF. The CDR3 coding sequence is TGTGCCAGCAGCCAGATCTCACTAGCGGGGGGCCTGAACACCGGGGAGCTGTTTTTT. This chain uses TRBV4-2 with TRBJ2-2; 12 positions agree with TRBD2. The V gene's germline CDR1 is LGHNA and CDR2 YNFKEQ. J gave up 1 base and V 3 bases, and 9 bases lay outside the gene matches. This CDR3 comprises 19 residues.

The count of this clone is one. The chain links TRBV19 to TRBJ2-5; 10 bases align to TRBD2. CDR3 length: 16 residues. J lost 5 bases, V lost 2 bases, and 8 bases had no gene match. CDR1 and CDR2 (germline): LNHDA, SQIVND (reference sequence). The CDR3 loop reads CASSIRSGGAGETQYF. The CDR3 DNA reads TGTGCCAGTAGTATACGAAGCGGGGGGGCCGGGGAGACCCAGTACTTC.

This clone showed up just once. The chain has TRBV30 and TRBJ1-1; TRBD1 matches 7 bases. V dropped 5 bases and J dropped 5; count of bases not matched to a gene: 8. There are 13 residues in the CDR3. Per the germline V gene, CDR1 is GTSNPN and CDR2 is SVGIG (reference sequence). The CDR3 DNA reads TGTGCCTGGCGACAGGGTAGGAAAACTGAAGCTTTCTTT. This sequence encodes CAWRQGRKTEAFF.